This T cell receptor beta chain comes out of a study of shared clonotypes between healthy human individuals. Study conclusions and caveats: Sampling used blood alone; tissue repertoires probably differ. In the sorted subsets, rarefaction showed sequencing was incomplete despite large depth.

Germline assignment: CDR1 SGHVS and CDR2 FQNEAQ. The CDR3 covers 16 residues. V was clipped by 0 bases and J by 9 bases, with 18 bases between them. In the source study's methods: As immunoSEQ supplied junction-only sequences (without quality scores), filtering differed. Produced via immunoSEQ multiplex PCR; TCRdb's table is partial and in-frame only. V and J calls and clone size are as listed in that table; D and trimming were resolved from the DNA. The sample carries about 1.1 million clones, 70% to 80% recorded once. Into CD45RA+ naive and CD45RA-negative memory subsets, the CD4+ cells were split. About this clone itself: Its antigen is not known.

The chain combines TRBV7-8 with TRBJ1-5; no clear D. The source material was memory CD4+ T cells from PBMCs. Subset reported: CD45RA-negative fraction. The sequence was obtained from a man younger than 35 in good health. Some clones in this sample may be carry-over from other donors' samples. The CDR3 DNA reads TGTGCCAGCAGCTTAGCAGAGGCGATAGGCTTAGGGCCCCAGCATTTT. Translation: CASSLAEAIGLGPQHF.